The 5 T cell receptor beta chains given below trace back to one sample, sequenced in a study of blood T cell repertoires in COVID-19. Clones were read by immunoSEQ multiplex PCR, and TCRdb kept only the in-frame ones, dropping some. The data contain some 49,000 clones, approximately 87% of them seen just once; the ten biggest clones take up 10% to 15%. The sample was peripheral blood. These receptors all stem from a human donor in a cohort sampled during active COVID-19.

This clone was detected a few times. The gene calls are TRBV5-4 and TRBJ1-5; 7 bases line up with TRBD1. Germline V gene lookup returns CDR1 SGHNT and CDR2 YYREEE (reference sequence). The J segment lost 5 bases and the V segment lost 0 bases, leaving 2 bases of the junction unmatched. The CDR3 totals 14 residues. CDR3 loop: CASSLEGGHQPQHF. CDR3 DNA sequence: TGTGCCAGCAGCTTGGAAGGGGGCCATCAGCCCCAGCATTTT. The full variable domain, in which reference TRBV5-4 and TRBJ1-5 provide the parts outside the CDR3, is ETGVTQSPTHLIKTRGQQVTLRCSSQSGHNTVSWYQQALGQGPQFIFQYYREEENGRGNFPPRFSGLQFPNYSSELNVNALELDDSALYLCASSLEGGHQPQHFGDGTRLSIL.

The genes are TRBV19 and TRBJ1-1, with D perhaps matching TRBD1 (6 bases). CDR1 is LNHDA, CDR2 SQIVND, per germline (reference sequence). Deletions cut 1 base from V and 6 bases from J, with 9 bases between. The CDR3 has 13 amino acids. DNA for the CDR3: TGTGCCAGTAGTATAGCCAGGGGATCTGAAGCTTTCTTT. Residues: CASSIARGSEAFF.

This chain uses TRBV30 with TRBJ1-1; no reliable D call. The germline V and J ends were trimmed by 8 bases and 1 base, with 8 bases remaining between them. The CDR3 runs 11 residues. Germline V gene lookup returns CDR1 GTSNPN and CDR2 SVGIG (reference sequence). As DNA, the CDR3 is TGTGCCGGGGAGCGGAACACTGAAGCTTTCTTT. Encoded protein: CAGERNTEAFF.

The chain carries TRBV12-3 or TRBV12-4 and TRBJ2-5; D is unresolved. This CDR3 is 13 amino acids long. V was shortened by 3 bases and J by 5 bases, with 10 bases between the two germline ends. CDR3 sequence: CASSLVFRETQYF. In DNA, the CDR3 is TGTGCCAGCAGTTTGGTCTTTCGGGAGACCCAGTACTTC.

This clone is classed as medium-sized. The CDR3 DNA reads as TGCGCCAGCAGCCGCGGCCAGGGTCCATACGAGCAGTACTTC. Amino acids: CASSRGQGPYEQYF. V is TRBV5-1 and J is TRBJ2-7; the D gene is possibly TRBD1 (5 bases). Deletions cut 4 bases from V and 4 bases from J, with 15 bases between. The CDR3 covers 14 residues. The germline CDR1 and CDR2 sequences are SGHRS and YFSETQ.